These 21 T cell receptor beta chains originate from one sample sequenced in a study of T cell responses to AZD1222 COVID-19 vaccine. Libraries were prepared by immunoSEQ multiplex PCR; TCRdb keeps only in-frame clonotypes and omits some of them. The top ten hold approximately 5% of the sample, which has 85,000 to 120,000 clones, 85% to 90% seen once. Sequences were derived from peripheral blood, sampled on day 0 of AZD1222 vaccination. These receptors came from an adult in good health.

Written as DNA, the CDR3 is TGTGCCAGCAGTTTGGCAGGGGGTAAAGAGACCCAGTACTTC. Translated: CASSLAGGKETQYF. The chain uses TRBV27 and TRBJ2-5; TRBD1 matches 7 bases. Losses at the gene ends were 3 bases for V and 3 bases for J; bases not matched to a gene: 4. Germline V gene lookup returns CDR1 MNHEY and CDR2 SMNVEV (reference sequence). This CDR3 is built from 14 residues.

The J gene is TRBJ2-2, the V gene TRBV10-3; a weak D match, TRBD2 (5 bases). The V and J ends lost 2 bases and 3 bases respectively, with 10 bases between them. CDR1 ENHRY and CDR2 SYGVKD come from the germline V gene. This CDR3 has 15 amino acids. The CDR3, as DNA: TGTGCCATCAGTGAGAGCGGCGGTGACACCGGGGAGCTGTTTTTT. The encoded protein is CAISESGGDTGELFF.

V is TRBV6-1 and J is TRBJ2-1; 13 nucleotides match TRBD2. Germline V gene sequence: CDR1 MNHNS, CDR2 SASEGT. The CDR3 loop spans 17 amino acids. J lost 0 bases, V lost 4 bases, and 3 bases had no gene match. The CDR3 is CASSGTSGSRSYNEQFF. In nucleotides, the CDR3 is TGTGCCAGCAGTGGGACTAGCGGGAGCCGCTCCTACAATGAGCAGTTCTTC.

CDR3: CASSPWGESNEQFF. The CDR3 DNA sequence: TGTGCCAGCAGCCCATGGGGGGAGAGCAATGAGCAGTTCTTC. This chain connects TRBV9 to TRBJ2-1, with D possibly being TRBD2 (6 bases). This CDR3 has 14 residues. V gave up 4 bases and J gave up 6 bases, with 14 bases separating them. Germline V CDR1 and CDR2: SGDLS, YYNGEE.

The gene calls are TRBV6-5 and TRBJ2-1, with 9 bases lining up with TRBD2. Trimming at V came to 4 bases and at J to 10 bases, leaving 11 bases not matched to a gene. CDR1 and CDR2 (germline): MNHEY, SVGAGI. The CDR3 is made up of 15 amino acids. CDR3 residues: CASSSLTSGAREQFF. CDR3 in DNA: TGTGCCAGCAGTTCCCTGACTAGCGGCGCGCGAGAGCAGTTCTTC.

The chain employs TRBV19 and TRBJ2-7, with D perhaps matching TRBD1 (8 bases). The germline CDR1 and CDR2 sequences are LNHDA and SQIVND (reference sequence). Trimming removed 5 bases at V and 0 bases at J, with 17 bases between. The CDR3 runs to 16 residues. The CDR3 reads CASSGGAGTGSYEQYF. Here the CDR3 DNA reads TGTGCCAGTAGTGGGGGGGCCGGGACAGGCTCCTACGAGCAGTACTTC.

The V call is TRBV25-1, the J call TRBJ1-2; no firm D call. The CDR3 loop spans 12 amino acids. Deletions cut 4 bases from V and 0 bases from J, with 3 bases between. CDR1 and CDR2 (germline): MGHDK, SYGVNS. The CDR3 DNA is TGTGCCAGCAGTGGTGCTAACTATGGCTACACCTTC. Translation gives CASSGANYGYTF.

The V call is TRBV11-2, the J call TRBJ1-1; 7 positions agree with TRBD1. V was clipped by 5 bases and J by 5 bases; unmatched bases: 11. The germline V gene has CDR1 SGHAT and CDR2 FQNNGV. This CDR3 has 15 amino acids. The CDR3 bases are TGTGCCAGCAGCCCCCCCGACAGGGTGAGAACTGAAGCTTTCTTT. Protein sequence: CASSPPDRVRTEAFF.

The rearrangement uses TRBV18 and TRBJ1-2; 8 bases align to TRBD1. The CDR3 length is 15 residues. CDR1 is KGHSH, CDR2 LQKENI, per germline. The V gene end was trimmed by 1 base and the J gene end by 6 bases; junction bases not matched to a gene: 7. The CDR3 region has the DNA TGTGCCAGCTCACCACAAGGACAGGGTTTGGATGGCTACACCTTC. Its protein product is CASSPQGQGLDGYTF.

CDR3 amino acids: CASSLSGRADNEQFF. The CDR3 DNA reads as TGTGCCAGCAGTCTTAGCGGGAGGGCCGACAATGAGCAGTTCTTC. The chain combines TRBV7-3 with TRBJ2-1, with 11 bases identical to TRBD2. Trimming removed 6 bases from V and 5 bases from J; junction bases left unmatched: 6. The germline CDR1 and CDR2 sequences are SGHTA and FQGTGA. The CDR3 is 15 amino acids.

The chain has TRBV15 and TRBJ2-1, with a weak D call TRBD2 (5 bases). V lost 3 bases and J lost 7, with 16 bases in between. This CDR3 is 15 amino acids long. Looked up from germline, CDR1 is LNHNV and CDR2 is YYDKDF (reference sequence). In DNA, the CDR3 is TGTGCCACCAGCAGGCCGGGATTGTCAGTGAATGAGCAGTTCTTC. This translates into CATSRPGLSVNEQFF. Drawing the rest from reference TRBV15 and TRBJ2-1, the complete variable domain is DAMVIQNPRYQVTQFGKPVTLSCSQTLNHNVMYWYQQKSSQAPKLLFHYYDKDFNNEADTPDNFQSRRPNTSFCFLDIRSPGLGDTAMYLCATSRPGLSVNEQFFGPGTRLTVL.

J is TRBJ1-1 and V is TRBV3-1 (or the pseudogene TRBV3-2); no clear D gene. The CDR3 has 15 residues. V was pared by 1 base and J by 0 bases, with 9 bases between. Germline V CDR1 and CDR2: LGHDT, YNNKEL (reference sequence). The CDR3 DNA sequence: TGTGCCAGCAGCCAAGCAACAGTGATGAACACTGAAGCTTTCTTT. Translated: CASSQATVMNTEAFF.

This chain uses TRBV18 with TRBJ1-5, with D perhaps matching TRBD1 (6 bases). V gave up 2 bases and J gave up 6 bases, with 14 bases separating them. This CDR3 is 15 amino acids long. In germline, CDR1 is KGHSH, CDR2 LQKENI. CDR3: CASSPGGQSSQPQHF. For the CDR3, the DNA is TGTGCCAGCTCACCAGGAGGACAGTCTAGTCAGCCCCAGCATTTT. Complete variable domain (other parts from reference TRBV18 and TRBJ1-5): NAGVMQNPRHLVRRRGQEARLRCSPMKGHSHVYWYRQLPEEGLKFMVYLQKENIIDESGMPKERFSAEFPKEGPSILRIQQVVRGDSAAYFCASSPGGQSSQPQHFGDGTRLSIL.

This clone occurred once. The chain combines TRBV6-2 or TRBV6-3 with TRBJ1-1, with TRBD1 as a possible D gene (5 bases). Germline values: CDR1 MNHEY, CDR2 SVGEGT. V lost 5 bases, J lost 4 bases, and 14 bases lay in between. The CDR3 sequence is 14 residues long. The CDR3 spells CASSAQGRGTEAFF. CDR3 coding DNA: TGTGCCAGCAGTGCGCAGGGCCGGGGCACTGAAGCTTTCTTT.

The count of this clone is one. V is TRBV3-1 (or the pseudogene TRBV3-2) and J is TRBJ1-2, with D unresolved. Germline V gene data show CDR1 as LGHDT and CDR2 as YNNKEL (reference sequence). The CDR3 covers 13 residues. V lost 4 bases and J 2 bases, leaving 8 bases between the germline ends. This CDR3 reads CASSPGGNYGYTF. DNA for the CDR3: TGTGCCAGCAGCCCCGGAGGAAACTATGGCTACACCTTC.

V and J are TRBV10-3 and TRBJ2-3; weak D call: TRBD2 (6 bases). This CDR3 contains 13 residues. Between the trimmed V and J ends, which lost 8 bases and 3 bases, there was a span of 12 bases. The germline gives CDR1 ENHRY, CDR2 SYGVKD. The CDR3 here is CAIRGRGTDTQYF. DNA for the CDR3: TGTGCCATCCGCGGGCGGGGTACAGATACGCAGTATTTT.

The chain couples TRBV7-2 to TRBJ1-2, with 7 bases matching TRBD1. CDR1 and CDR2 (germline): SGHTA, FQGNSA. Trimming cost V 1 base and J 8 bases; bases outside gene matches: 13. The CDR3 is 16 amino acids. DNA for the CDR3: TGTGCCAGCAGCTTAGGAGGGAACGACAGGGTTGGCGGCTACACCTTC. Translated, it gives CASSLGGNDRVGGYTF.

The rearrangement joins TRBV5-1 to TRBJ1-2; TRBD1 agrees at 8 bases. CDR1 and CDR2 from the germline V gene are SGHRS and YFSETQ. The V gene end was trimmed by 1 base and the J gene end by 8 bases; junction bases not matched to a gene: 10. This CDR3 region has 15 residues. For the CDR3, the DNA is TGCGCCAGCAGCTTGACCCCAGGGGGCTTGGAGGGCTACACCTTC. It codes for CASSLTPGGLEGYTF.

This chain links TRBV5-5 with TRBJ1-2, with D perhaps matching TRBD1 (5 bases). V lost 2 bases, J lost 0 bases, and 8 bases lay in between. Germline CDR1 reads SGHKS; CDR2 reads YYEKEE (reference sequence). This CDR3 comprises 14 residues. CDR3 in amino acids: CASSFEGPNYGYTF. CDR3 DNA: TGTGCCAGCAGCTTCGAGGGACCTAACTATGGCTACACCTTC.

For this clone: At one boundary the junction diverges from the germline segment, which might be a read error. The rearrangement links TRBV2 to TRBJ2-7; D possibly corresponds to TRBD1 (6 bases). This CDR3 region has 13 residues. Germline V CDR1 and CDR2: SNHLY, FYNNEI. CDR3 in amino acids: CASSGAGLRQVNF. CDR3 bases: TGTGCCAGCAGTGGGGCGGGTTTGAGACAGGTGAACTTC.

This clone was seen only once. The V gene is TRBV12-3 or TRBV12-4, the J gene TRBJ2-1; D possibly corresponds to TRBD1 (6 bases). V was shortened by 3 bases and J by 7 bases, with 10 bases between the two germline ends. The CDR3 spans 13 residues. The CDR3 sequence is CASSLSGDNEQFF. CDR3 sequence (DNA): TGTGCCAGCAGTTTGTCAGGGGATAATGAGCAGTTCTTC.